A few counts support the clone carrying this TCR beta chain. The target antigen is unknown. The data originate from a study of post-analysis software for immune sequencing data. This CDR3 has 14 residues. The V gene's germline CDR1 is SGHTA and CDR2 FQGTGA. The V gene lost 3 bases and the J gene lost 0 bases, with 7 bases spanning the gap. Findings and limits, study-wide: Strong co-clustering by F measure was seen for same-batch samples. Four or five TRBV segments, TRBV5-6, TRBV5-1 and TRBV20-1 among them, were found more frequent in patients than controls.

cDNA libraries of TCR beta carried unique molecular identifiers. From the PCR reads, TCRdb called clonotypes with MiXCR, one entry per CDR3 protein. Here the sample spans roughly 670,000 distinct CDR3 sequences, roughly three fifths being singletons. The sample was blood. This TCR was sampled from a girl aged 2 to 9 with multiple sclerosis. The rearrangement joins TRBV7-3 to TRBJ2-3, with D unclear. The CDR3, as DNA: TGTGCCAGCAGCTTGTATATTAGCACAGATACGCAGTATTTT. Its translation: CASSLYISTDTQYF.